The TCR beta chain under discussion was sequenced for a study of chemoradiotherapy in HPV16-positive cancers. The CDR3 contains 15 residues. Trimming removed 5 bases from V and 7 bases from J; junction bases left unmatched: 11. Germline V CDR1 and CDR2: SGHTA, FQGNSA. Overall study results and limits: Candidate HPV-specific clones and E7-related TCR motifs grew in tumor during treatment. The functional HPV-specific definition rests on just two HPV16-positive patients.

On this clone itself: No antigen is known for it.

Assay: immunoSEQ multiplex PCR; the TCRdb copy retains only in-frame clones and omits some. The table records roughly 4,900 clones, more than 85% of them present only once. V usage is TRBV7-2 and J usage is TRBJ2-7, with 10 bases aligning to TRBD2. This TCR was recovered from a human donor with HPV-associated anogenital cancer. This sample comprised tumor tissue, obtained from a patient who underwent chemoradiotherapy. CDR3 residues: CASSPRSSGRAEQYF. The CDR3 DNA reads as TGTGCCAGCAGCCCCCGATCGAGCGGGAGGGCTGAGCAGTACTTC.